The rows below give T cell receptor beta chains drawn from one sample of a study of cytomegalovirus exposure and HLA in healthy donors. Libraries were prepared by immunoSEQ multiplex PCR; TCRdb keeps only in-frame clonotypes and omits some of them. The repertoire holds around 180,000 clones, with 65% to 75% as singletons. Sequences were obtained from PBMCs. These receptors originate from a girl aged 5-17 years in good health and CMV-seronegative. The CDR3 runs from the conserved cysteine through the conserved F or W. D genes are given only for firm matches. The size entry is marked missing in some rows and otherwise reads once, few, many or a size class.

clone_size,d_call,v_call,j_call,cdr3_aa,cdr3_nt
NA,NA,TRBV4-2,TRBJ1-2,CASSQDPDPKGGYTF,TGTGCCAGCAGCCAAGACCCCGACCCAAAGGGGGGCTACACCTTC
few,TRBD1,TRBV19,TRBJ1-5,CASSGQGNVNQPQHF,TGTGCCAGTAGTGGACAGGGGAACGTAAATCAGCCCCAGCATTTT
NA,TRBD2,TRBV15,TRBJ2-7,CATRGGGDLAGFEQYF,TGTGCCACCAGAGGCGGTGGGGATCTAGCGGGGTTCGAGCAGTACTTC
NA,TRBD1,TRBV9,TRBJ1-2,CASSVAQGAGGYTF,TGTGCCAGCAGCGTAGCGCAGGGGGCGGGTGGCTACACCTTC
NA,TRBD1,TRBV25-1,TRBJ2-1,CASSDPGQGRREQFF,TGTGCCAGCAGTGACCCGGGACAGGGGCGTCGGGAGCAGTTCTTC
NA,NA,TRBV6-5,TRBJ2-7,CASTYDWEQYF,TGTGCCAGCACCTACGACTGGGAGCAGTACTTC
NA,NA,TRBV9,TRBJ1-6,CASSAGGAPGNSPLHF,TGTGCCAGCAGCGCCGGAGGGGCACCGGGTAATTCACCCCTCCACTTT
few,NA,TRBV11-2,TRBJ1-1,CASSPRNTEAFF,TGTGCCAGCAGCCCGCGGAACACTGAAGCTTTCTTT
NA,NA,TRBV7-6,TRBJ1-1,CASSLVARGGTEAFF,TGTGCCAGCAGCTTAGTAGCCAGGGGAGGGACTGAAGCTTTCTTT
few,TRBD1,TRBV6-5,TRBJ1-4,CASLDRGGEKLFF,TGTGCCAGCCTGGACAGGGGTGGTGAAAAACTGTTTTTT
NA,NA,TRBV5-8,TRBJ2-2,CASSLSENTGELFF,TGTGCCAGCAGCTTGTCAGAGAACACCGGGGAGCTGTTTTTT
once,NA,TRBV6-5,TRBJ2-7,CASSATGYEQYF,TGTGCCAGCAGTGCCACGGGCTACGAGCAGTACTTC
NA,NA,TRBV6-4,TRBJ2-1,CATSLDGGPYNEQFF,TGTGCCACCTCCCTGGACGGGGGGCCCTACAATGAGCAGTTCTTC
NA,NA,TRBV19,TRBJ1-3,CASSIGDFSGNTIYF,TGTGCCAGTAGTATTGGGGACTTCTCTGGAAACACCATATATTTT
NA,TRBD1,TRBV6-5,TRBJ1-2,CASRHRDRTNYGYTF,TGTGCCAGCAGACACCGGGACAGGACAAACTATGGCTACACCTTC
NA,TRBD1,TRBV19,TRBJ1-5,CASSIGQGAEPQHF,TGTGCCAGTAGTATTGGACAGGGGGCAGAGCCCCAGCATTTT
NA,TRBD1,TRBV12-5,TRBJ2-2,CASGPDRGITGELFF,TGTGCTAGTGGACCGGACAGGGGGATAACCGGGGAGCTGTTTTTT
NA,TRBD1,TRBV7-9,TRBJ1-1,CASSFPDRGASYTEAFF,TGTGCCAGCAGCTTCCCAGACAGGGGCGCATCGTACACTGAAGCTTTCTTT
NA,NA,TRBV6-5,TRBJ1-2,CASSFHQGFYGYTF,TGTGCCAGCAGTTTCCATCAGGGTTTCTATGGCTACACCTTC
NA,NA,TRBV12-5,TRBJ1-5,CASGDSNQPQHF,TGTGCTAGTGGCGACAGTAATCAGCCCCAGCATTTT
NA,NA,TRBV5-8,TRBJ2-3,CASTRRLLPSTDTQYF,TGTGCCAGCACCCGGCGGTTACTACCTAGCACAGATACGCAGTATTTT
NA,NA,TRBV6-1,TRBJ1-6,CASTAGLTNSPLHF,TGTGCCAGCACGGCAGGACTTACGAATTCACCCCTCCACTTT
few,NA,TRBV6-1,TRBJ2-7,CASSTRGSSGEQYF,TGTGCCAGCAGTACTCGAGGGTCGTCCGGCGAGCAGTACTTC
once,NA,TRBV7-9,TRBJ1-4,CASSPSRTPQKIANEKLFF,TGTGCCAGCAGCCCATCCAGGACACCTCAGAAGATAGCTAATGAAAAACTGTTTTTT
NA,NA,TRBV25-1,TRBJ1-1,CASAGNTEAFF,TGTGCCAGTGCGGGGAACACTGAAGCTTTCTTT
NA,NA,TRBV13,TRBJ1-1,CASSPMGGGQGRGRTEAFF,TGTGCCAGCAGCCCAATGGGGGGAGGCCAGGGAAGGGGTAGGACTGAAGCTTTCTTT
NA,TRBD1,TRBV7-9,TRBJ1-2,CASSLEDREGYTF,TGTGCCAGCAGCTTAGAGGACAGGGAGGGCTACACCTTC
NA,NA,TRBV6-1,TRBJ1-5,CASSESPGQPQHF,TGTGCCAGCAGTGAATCACCGGGTCAGCCCCAGCATTTT
NA,NA,TRBV9,TRBJ1-5,CASSPLGFPNQPQHF,TGTGCCAGCAGCCCCCTCGGGTTCCCTAATCAGCCCCAGCATTTT
NA,NA,TRBV9,TRBJ2-5,CASSLRGQETQYF,TGTGCCAGCAGCCTCCGGGGACAAGAGACCCAGTACTTC
few,NA,TRBV15,TRBJ1-6,CATSSNNSPLHF,TGTGCCACCAGCAGCAATAATTCACCCCTCCACTTT
few,NA,TRBV6-6,TRBJ1-2,CASTAQAYGYTF,TGTGCCAGCACCGCCCAAGCGTATGGCTACACCTTC
NA,TRBD1,TRBV19,TRBJ1-2,CASSPQGNGYTF,TGTGCCAGTAGCCCACAGGGGAACGGCTACACCTTC
NA,NA,TRBV28,TRBJ2-1,CASSYRGRNEQFF,TGTGCCAGCAGTTATCGGGGAAGGAATGAGCAGTTCTTC
NA,NA,TRBV27,TRBJ1-5,CASGRRTAGDQPQHF,TGTGCCAGCGGCCGGAGGACAGCCGGGGATCAGCCCCAGCATTTT
once,TRBD2,TRBV29-1,TRBJ2-3,CSVEVSGGTDTQYF,TGCAGCGTTGAGGTTAGCGGGGGCACAGATACGCAGTATTTT
few,NA,TRBV12-5,TRBJ1-2,CASSRTNYGYTF,TGTGCTAGCTCGCGGACTAACTATGGCTACACCTTC
NA,TRBD2,TRBV30,TRBJ2-1,CAWRTKRGAGQNEQFF,TGTGCCTGGAGGACCAAGCGGGGGGCGGGGCAAAATGAGCAGTTCTTC
NA,NA,TRBV5-4,TRBJ2-7,CASSLADEQYF,TGTGCCAGCAGCTTGGCCGACGAGCAGTACTTC
NA,NA,TRBV11-2,TRBJ1-2,CASSRWTATLTNYGYTF,TGTGCCAGCAGCCGGTGGACAGCCACTCTAACTAACTATGGCTACACCTTC
NA,NA,TRBV7-2,TRBJ2-2,CASSLAGGSGELFF,TGTGCCAGCAGCTTAGCGGGGGGATCCGGGGAGCTGTTTTTT
once,TRBD2,TRBV5-6,TRBJ2-3,CASSLRQTSGNTDTQYF,TGTGCCAGCAGCCTTAGGCAGACTAGCGGGAACACAGATACGCAGTATTTT
once,TRBD2,TRBV5-1,TRBJ2-5,CASSLVLAGGQGTQYF,TGCGCCAGCAGCTTGGTACTAGCGGGGGGTCAAGGGACCCAGTACTTC
NA,NA,TRBV5-1,TRBJ1-2,CASSLDGQNGYTF,TGCGCCAGCAGCTTGGATGGACAAAATGGCTACACCTTC
once,NA,TRBV7-8,TRBJ2-1,CASSSDIAAYNEQFF,TGTGCCAGCAGCTCTGATATAGCTGCCTACAATGAGCAGTTCTTC
NA,NA,TRBV2,TRBJ1-2,CASSEAMQGGGYTF,TGTGCCAGCAGTGAAGCGATGCAGGGAGGTGGCTACACCTTC
NA,TRBD1,TRBV5-6,TRBJ2-7,CASSPGQGGKEQYF,TGTGCCAGCAGCCCGGGACAGGGGGGGAAAGAGCAGTACTTC
once,NA,TRBV5-1,TRBJ1-2,CANSFGDWDGYTF,TGCGCCAACAGCTTCGGGGATTGGGATGGCTACACCTTC
NA,NA,TRBV28,TRBJ2-7,CASSLYPRGESDF,TGTGCCAGCAGTTTATACCCCAGGGGGGAATCAGACTTC
NA,NA,TRBV4-1,TRBJ1-1,CASSQEEGSLGAEAFF,TGCGCCAGCAGCCAAGAGGAGGGCAGTCTGGGCGCTGAAGCTTTCTTT
NA,TRBD2,TRBV5-1,TRBJ2-1,CASSSGASGSYNEQFF,TGCGCCAGCAGCTCCGGGGCTAGCGGGTCCTACAATGAGCAGTTCTTC
NA,TRBD1,TRBV5-1,TRBJ2-1,CASSLPTGGNEQFF,TGCGCCAGCAGCCTACCGACAGGGGGCAATGAGCAGTTCTTC
NA,TRBD1,TRBV25-1,TRBJ1-5,CASSVSDRDGNQPQHF,TGTGCCAGCAGTGTTTCAGACAGGGATGGGAATCAGCCCCAGCATTTT
few,TRBD1,TRBV14,TRBJ2-1,CASSLLTGTGVREQFF,TGTGCCAGCAGCCTCCTAACCGGGACAGGGGTTAGGGAGCAGTTCTTC
NA,TRBD1,TRBV30,TRBJ1-1,CAWSATGGANTEAFF,TGTGCCTGGAGTGCAACAGGGGGCGCGAACACTGAAGCTTTCTTT
NA,TRBD2,TRBV5-4,TRBJ2-7,CASSQRGGTYEQYF,TGTGCCAGCAGCCAGCGGGGGGGAACCTACGAGCAGTACTTC